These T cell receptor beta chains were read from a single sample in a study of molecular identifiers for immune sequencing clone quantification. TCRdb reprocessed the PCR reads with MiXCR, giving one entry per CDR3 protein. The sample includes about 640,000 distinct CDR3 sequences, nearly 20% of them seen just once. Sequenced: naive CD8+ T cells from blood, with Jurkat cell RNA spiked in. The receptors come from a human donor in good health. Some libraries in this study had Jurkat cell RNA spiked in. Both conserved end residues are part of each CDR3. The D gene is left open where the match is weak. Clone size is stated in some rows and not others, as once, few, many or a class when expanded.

CDR3nt: TGTGCCAGCAGCCCGAACCGGATCCGGGACCCCGGGGGCTATGGCTACACCTTC
CDR3aa: CASSPNRIRDPGGYGYTF
d_gene: .
v_gene: TRBV28
j_gene: TRBJ1-2
abundance: many

CDR3nt: TGTGCCAGCAGTTACTTTAGGGGGAGGCCCTACGAGCAGTACTTC
CDR3aa: CASSYFRGRPYEQYF
d_gene: .
v_gene: TRBV6-6
j_gene: TRBJ2-7
abundance: many

CDR3nt: TGTGCCAGCAGCAACAGTGCCTGGCAAGAGACCCAGTACTTC
CDR3aa: CASSNSAWQETQYF
d_gene: .
v_gene: TRBV7-6
j_gene: TRBJ2-5
abundance: many

CDR3nt: TGTGCCAGGACAGGGGGCACTGAAGCTTTCTTT
CDR3aa: CARTGGTEAFF
d_gene: TRBD1
v_gene: TRBV2
j_gene: TRBJ1-1
abundance: many

CDR3nt: TGTGCCAGCAGTTTTAGGACCTCTGGAAACACCATATATTTT
CDR3aa: CASSFRTSGNTIYF
d_gene: .
v_gene: TRBV28
j_gene: TRBJ1-3
abundance: .

CDR3nt: TGCGCCAGCAGCCAAGATCGGGGACCCCCTCCCTTCGAGCAGTACTTC
CDR3aa: CASSQDRGPPPFEQYF
d_gene: .
v_gene: TRBV4-3
j_gene: TRBJ2-7
abundance: many

CDR3nt: TGTGCCAGCAGCTTAGGGCGGTTCACTGAAGCTTTCTTT
CDR3aa: CASSLGRFTEAFF
d_gene: .
v_gene: TRBV11-2
j_gene: TRBJ1-1
abundance: many

CDR3nt: TGTGCCAGCAGCTTAGGCAGGGCGAACCAGCCCCAGCATTTT
CDR3aa: CASSLGRANQPQHF
d_gene: .
v_gene: TRBV5-6
j_gene: TRBJ1-5
abundance: few

CDR3nt: TGTGCCAGCAGTTCCCTCGGCGGGGAGCTGTTTTTT
CDR3aa: CASSSLGGELFF
d_gene: .
v_gene: TRBV12-3/TRBV12-4
j_gene: TRBJ2-2
abundance: many

CDR3nt: TGTGCCAGCAGCAGAATCGACAGGGGCCTCGAGGCTTTCTTT
CDR3aa: CASSRIDRGLEAFF
d_gene: TRBD1
v_gene: TRBV27
j_gene: TRBJ1-1
abundance: many

CDR3nt: TGCGCCAGCAGCCATTTTCAGGGCGACGAGCAGTACTTC
CDR3aa: CASSHFQGDEQYF
d_gene: .
v_gene: TRBV4-1
j_gene: TRBJ2-7
abundance: .

CDR3nt: TGTGCCAGCAGGCCATCCCCGGGCTTCCAAGAGACCCAGTACTTC
CDR3aa: CASRPSPGFQETQYF
d_gene: .
v_gene: TRBV7-9
j_gene: TRBJ2-5
abundance: many

CDR3nt: TGCAGTGCTAGAGATCGGTTAGGGGGAATCTACGAGCAGTACTTC
CDR3aa: CSARDRLGGIYEQYF
d_gene: .
v_gene: TRBV20-1
j_gene: TRBJ2-7
abundance: many

CDR3nt: TGTGCCAGCAGCCAAAACATTCTATCCAATCAGCCCCAGCATTTT
CDR3aa: CASSQNILSNQPQHF
d_gene: .
v_gene: TRBV4-2
j_gene: TRBJ1-5
abundance: many

CDR3nt: TGTGCCAGCAGCCAAAGCGGGGCAGGCTACTACGAGCAGTACTTC
CDR3aa: CASSQSGAGYYEQYF
d_gene: TRBD2
v_gene: TRBV7-6
j_gene: TRBJ2-7
abundance: .

CDR3nt: TGTGCCTGGAGTGTGGGGTCTAACTATGGCTACACCTTC
CDR3aa: CAWSVGSNYGYTF
d_gene: .
v_gene: TRBV30
j_gene: TRBJ1-2
abundance: .

CDR3nt: TGTGCCAGCAGCCAAACAGGGTCTGGAAACACCATATATTTT
CDR3aa: CASSQTGSGNTIYF
d_gene: .
v_gene: TRBV14
j_gene: TRBJ1-3
abundance: many

CDR3nt: TGTGCCACCAGTGATTTGCGAGAGGAGCTGTTTTTT
CDR3aa: CATSDLREELFF
d_gene: .
v_gene: TRBV24-1
j_gene: TRBJ2-2
abundance: many

CDR3nt: TGTGCCAGCAGTCTTGGACAGGTGAACACTGAAGCTTTCTTT
CDR3aa: CASSLGQVNTEAFF
d_gene: TRBD1
v_gene: TRBV28
j_gene: TRBJ1-1
abundance: many

CDR3nt: TGTGCCAGCAGCCTGGGACTAGCGTACCTACCTAGCACAGATACGCAGTATTTT
CDR3aa: CASSLGLAYLPSTDTQYF
d_gene: TRBD2
v_gene: TRBV7-9
j_gene: TRBJ2-3
abundance: many

CDR3nt: TGCGCCAGCAGCCAAGTACTAGCGGGAACCACAGATACGCAGTATTTT
CDR3aa: CASSQVLAGTTDTQYF
d_gene: TRBD2
v_gene: TRBV4-1
j_gene: TRBJ2-3
abundance: few

CDR3nt: TGCAGTGCTAGAGAGGTGCCCCTCATAGGTGAGCAGTACTTC
CDR3aa: CSAREVPLIGEQYF
d_gene: .
v_gene: TRBV20-1
j_gene: TRBJ2-7
abundance: many

CDR3nt: TGTGCCAGCAGCCGAGAAACTAGCGGCTTCTACGAGCAGTACTTC
CDR3aa: CASSRETSGFYEQYF
d_gene: TRBD2
v_gene: TRBV7-2
j_gene: TRBJ2-7
abundance: few

CDR3nt: TGTGCCAGCAGTGTAACAAATCAGCCCCAGCATTTT
CDR3aa: CASSVTNQPQHF
d_gene: .
v_gene: TRBV2
j_gene: TRBJ1-5
abundance: many

CDR3nt: TGTGCCAGCAGCACACTAGACAGGCGCTCCTACAATGAGCAGTTCTTC
CDR3aa: CASSTLDRRSYNEQFF
d_gene: .
v_gene: TRBV7-2
j_gene: TRBJ2-1
abundance: many

CDR3nt: TGTGCCAGCAGTAATTGGGGGGGGGCCTACGAGCAGTACTTC
CDR3aa: CASSNWGGAYEQYF
d_gene: TRBD2
v_gene: TRBV5-4
j_gene: TRBJ2-7
abundance: many

CDR3nt: TGTGCCAGCACCGGGGCGGAGAACACCGGGGAGCTGTTTTTT
CDR3aa: CASTGAENTGELFF
d_gene: .
v_gene: TRBV6-5
j_gene: TRBJ2-2
abundance: many

CDR3nt: TGTGCCAGTAGTATCGGGGCCTTCGGGGAAAAACTGTTTTTT
CDR3aa: CASSIGAFGEKLFF
d_gene: .
v_gene: TRBV19
j_gene: TRBJ1-4
abundance: .

CDR3nt: TGCAGTGCTAGACCCCCCAGACTAGCGGGAGTAGAGGTGGCCAAAAACATTCAGTACTTC
CDR3aa: CSARPPRLAGVEVAKNIQYF
d_gene: TRBD2
v_gene: TRBV20-1
j_gene: TRBJ2-4
abundance: many

CDR3nt: TGTGCCAGCAGCTTCGGGGACGGACTCGCCTACAATGAGCAGCTCTTC
CDR3aa: CASSFGDGLAYNEQLF
d_gene: .
v_gene: TRBV11-2
j_gene: TRBJ2-1
abundance: .

CDR3nt: TGTGCCAGCAGCACAGGGGTTCCCAACGTCCTGACTTTC
CDR3aa: CASSTGVPNVLTF
d_gene: TRBD1
v_gene: TRBV7-6
j_gene: TRBJ2-6
abundance: many

CDR3nt: TGTGCCAGCAGTGGCAGCCTGAACACTGAAGCTTTCTTT
CDR3aa: CASSGSLNTEAFF
d_gene: .
v_gene: TRBV2
j_gene: TRBJ1-1
abundance: many